This record concerns one TCR beta chain sequence. Its antigen is still unknown. This sample is drawn from a study of cytomegalovirus exposure and HLA in healthy donors. Study-wide points: Among immune exposure information, only CMV serostatus was available.

PCR primers comprised 60 Vbeta and 13 Jbeta primers. Here immunoSEQ multiplex PCR was the method, and the copy in TCRdb shows in-frame clones only, minus some. Counted here are more than 150,000 clones, over 80% occurring once; the ten biggest clones make up 1.6%. V lost 7 bases and J lost 8; bases outside the gene matches: 12. CDR3 length equals 14 residues. Germline V gene sequence: CDR1 SGHRS, CDR2 YFSETQ. Sequenced sample: PBMCs. The receptor's source is a man aged 50 to 59 in good health and CMV-seronegative. The chain couples TRBV5-1 to TRBJ1-3, with 7 bases matching TRBD1. The CDR3 nucleotides read TGCGCCAGCCAGATAAGACAGGGCGAGGACACCATATATTTT. This codes for CASQIRQGEDTIYF. Based on the CDR3 plus reference TRBV5-1 and TRBJ1-3, the full variable domain is KAGVTQTPRYLIKTRGQQVTLSCSPISGHRSVSWYQQTPGQGLQFLFEYFSETQRNKGNFPGRFSGRQFSNSRSEMNVSTLELGDSALYLCASQIRQGEDTIYFGEGSWLTVV.